This T cell receptor beta chain appears in the sequencing data of a study of cytotoxic CD8 clonotypes in ibrutinib-treated CLL. CDR3 length: 15 residues. Germline loops: CDR1 LNHDA, CDR2 SQIVND (reference sequence). V was clipped by 5 bases and J by 10 bases, with 23 bases between them. Notes on this clone: Its antigen is still unknown.

Study-wide points: With treatment, public clonotypes, which were uncommon, either contracted or remained stable. Clonality at baseline surpassed age-matched healthy donors and tracked circulating CD8+ T-cell counts. Clonality showed a rise at ibrutinib response that reversed toward baseline at progression.

Depth targeted 1 in 200,000 to 1 in 1 million T cells, averaging 10x coverage per clonotype. Data came from immunoSEQ multiplex PCR; TCRdb stores just in-frame clones and leaves some out. The sample carries 5,500 or so clones, 65% to 70% recorded once. Sequencing was performed on PBMCs, taken before ibrutinib treatment. The chain couples TRBV19 to TRBJ1-2; D uncertain. The TCR originated in a human donor with chronic lymphocytic leukemia. CDR3 sequence (DNA): TGTGCCAGTAGTGGAGCCGACCGTAGGCCTAAGGACTACACCTTC. It codes for CASSGADRRPKDYTF.